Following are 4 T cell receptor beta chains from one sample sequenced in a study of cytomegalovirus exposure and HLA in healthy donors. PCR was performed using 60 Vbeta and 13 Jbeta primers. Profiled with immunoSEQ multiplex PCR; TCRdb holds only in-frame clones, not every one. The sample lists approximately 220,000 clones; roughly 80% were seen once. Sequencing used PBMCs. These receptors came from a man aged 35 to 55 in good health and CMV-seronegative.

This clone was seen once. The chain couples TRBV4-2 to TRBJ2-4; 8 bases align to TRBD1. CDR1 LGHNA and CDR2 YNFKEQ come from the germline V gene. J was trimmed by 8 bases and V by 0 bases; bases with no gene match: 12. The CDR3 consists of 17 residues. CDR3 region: CASSQEDRASLGDIQYF. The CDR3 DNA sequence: TGTGCCAGCAGCCAAGAGGACAGGGCTTCCTTAGGGGACATTCAGTACTTC.

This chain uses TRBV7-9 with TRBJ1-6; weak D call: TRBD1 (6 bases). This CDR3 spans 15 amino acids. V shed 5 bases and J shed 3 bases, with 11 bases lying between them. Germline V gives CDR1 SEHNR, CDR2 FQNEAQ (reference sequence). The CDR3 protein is CASSNDRNYNSPLHF. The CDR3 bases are TGTGCCAGCAGCAACGACAGGAACTATAATTCACCCCTCCACTTT.

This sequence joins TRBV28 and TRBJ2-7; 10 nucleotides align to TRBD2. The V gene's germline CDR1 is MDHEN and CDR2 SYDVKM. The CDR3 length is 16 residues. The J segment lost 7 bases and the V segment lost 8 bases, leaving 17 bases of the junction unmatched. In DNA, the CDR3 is TGTGCCAGCGGGTTTCGACTAGCGGGTATTGTTCGGGAGCAGTACTTC. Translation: CASGFRLAGIVREQYF.

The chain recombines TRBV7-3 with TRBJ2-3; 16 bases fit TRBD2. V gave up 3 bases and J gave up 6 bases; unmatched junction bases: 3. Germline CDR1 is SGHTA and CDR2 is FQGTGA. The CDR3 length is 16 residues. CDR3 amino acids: CASSLGTSGRADTQYF. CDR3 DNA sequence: TGTGCCAGCAGCTTGGGGACTAGCGGGAGGGCGGATACGCAGTATTTT.